The T cell receptor (beta chain) under discussion was sequenced for a study of T cell responses to AZD1222 COVID-19 vaccine. V lost 6 bases and J lost 4, with 15 bases in between. The CDR3 is 14 residues long. Germline CDR1 reads MNHEY; CDR2 reads SVGAGI. Generated by immunoSEQ multiplex PCR, the TCRdb table keeps only in-frame clones and is missing some. The sample shows about 170,000 clones, approximately 90% of them seen only once. This clone appeared once. The material sequenced was peripheral blood, taken on day 0 of AZD1222 vaccination. The chain joins TRBV6-5 to TRBJ1-1; possible D gene TRBD1, 6 bases. The TCR was taken from an adult in good health. The CDR3 DNA is TGTGCCAGCAGCCTCCAGGGGCGAGGCACTGAAGCTTTCTTT. It yields the protein CASSLQGRGTEAFF.